This TCR beta chain originates from a study of radiation and T cells in renal cell carcinoma. Study-wide findings and caveats: From baseline, blood top tumor clonotypes peaked at 2 weeks post-radiation.

CDR1 is MNHEY, CDR2 SVGAGI, per germline. The CDR3 has 15 amino acids. Losses at the gene ends were 7 bases for V and 4 bases for J; bases not matched to a gene: 12. As regards this clone: Its antigen is unidentified.

The method was immunoSEQ multiplex PCR; TCRdb's version includes in-frame clones alone and lacks a portion of them. The table lists 140,000 to 150,000 clones, less than 90% of them singletons. The time point denotes: blood 4 weeks post-SBRT, at nephrectomy. The treatment was: 15 Gy SBRT to primary tumor, nephrectomy 4 weeks later. Nephrectomy followed 15 Gy stereotactic body radiation by 4 weeks. This receptor was identified in a woman in her 50s with renal cell carcinoma. Sequences were derived from blood, sampled from a patient whose treatment included radiotherapy and nephrectomy. The rearrangement joins TRBV6-5 to TRBJ2-7; 8 bases align to TRBD1. CDR3 nucleotides: TGTGCCAGCAAATATCGCGACAGGGGAACGTACGAGCAGTACTTC. It translates to CASKYRDRGTYEQYF.